This record covers a single T cell receptor beta chain. Only in-frame clones appear in the TCRdb table, and some are missing; sequencing was by immunoSEQ multiplex PCR. The data contain tens of thousands of clones, roughly 93% of them singletons. This sample stems from a study of T cell changes during pregnancy in multiple sclerosis. V lost 4 bases, J lost 3 bases, and 20 bases lay in between. The CDR3 extends over 16 amino acids. Germline CDR1 reads SGDLS; CDR2 reads YYNGEE. The specimen was PBMCs (not recorded whether the cells were cultured). V and J are TRBV9 and TRBJ2-7; D not certain. This receptor was identified in a female donor with multiple sclerosis, enrolled in a pregnancy study. The CDR3 DNA reads TGTGCCAGCAGCCCCTCCCCAACCCTTACTCTCTACGAGCAGTACTTC. Its translation is CASSPSPTLTLYEQYF. Combining the CDR3 with reference TRBV9 and TRBJ2-7 gives the whole variable domain DSGVTQTPKHLITATGQRVTLRCSPRSGDLSVYWYQQSLDQGLQFLIQYYNGEERAKGNILERFSAQQFPDLHSELNLSSLELGDSALYFCASSPSPTLTLYEQYFGPGTRLTVT.